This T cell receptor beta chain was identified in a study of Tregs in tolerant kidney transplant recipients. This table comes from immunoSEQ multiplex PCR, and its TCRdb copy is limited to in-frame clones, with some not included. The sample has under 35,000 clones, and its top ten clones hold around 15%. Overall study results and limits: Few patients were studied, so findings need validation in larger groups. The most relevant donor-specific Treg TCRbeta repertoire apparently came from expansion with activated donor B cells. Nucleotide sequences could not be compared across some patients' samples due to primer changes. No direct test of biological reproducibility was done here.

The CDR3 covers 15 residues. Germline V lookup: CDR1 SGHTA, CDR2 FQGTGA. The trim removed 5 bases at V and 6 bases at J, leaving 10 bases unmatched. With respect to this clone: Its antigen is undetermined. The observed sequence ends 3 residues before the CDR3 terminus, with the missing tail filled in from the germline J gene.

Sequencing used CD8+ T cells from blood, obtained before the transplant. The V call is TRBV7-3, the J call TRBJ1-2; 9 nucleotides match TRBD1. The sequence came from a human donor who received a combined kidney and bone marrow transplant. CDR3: CASSLSGTGTHGYTF. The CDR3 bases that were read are TGTGCCAGCAGCCTATCCGGGACAGGGACCCATGGC.